The next 14 T cell receptor beta chains were all read from a single sample in a study of blood T cell repertoires in COVID-19. Generated by immunoSEQ multiplex PCR, the TCRdb table keeps only in-frame clones and is missing some. Of 100,000 to 150,000 clones listed, roughly 90% are singletons. Sequencing was carried out using peripheral blood. The origin of the receptors is a man aged 40-55 years with acute or convalescent COVID-19.

This clone has a handful of counts. The gene calls are TRBV5-8 and TRBJ2-3; 11 nucleotides agree with TRBD1. CDR3 length: 15 amino acids. Germline loops: CDR1 SGHTS, CDR2 YDEGEE. The V and J ends lost 4 bases and 4 bases, in that order; junction bases with no gene match: 5. Here the CDR3 DNA reads TGTGCCAGCAGCGAGGGACAGGGGGGGGCAGATACGCAGTATTTT. This gives the protein CASSEGQGGADTQYF.

The V and J genes are TRBV9 and TRBJ2-2; TRBD1 is a possible D gene (5 bases). The germline V and J ends were trimmed by 4 bases and 2 bases, with 9 bases remaining between them. Germline lookup yields CDR1 SGDLS and CDR2 YYNGEE. The CDR3 has 14 residues. The CDR3 nucleotides read TGTGCCAGCAGCCGCCAGGGAAACACCGGGGAGCTGTTTTTT. Amino acids: CASSRQGNTGELFF.

The V call is TRBV30, the J call TRBJ2-7; weak D call: TRBD2 (5 bases). V was pared by 2 bases and J by 2 bases, with 13 bases between. The CDR3 length is 14 residues. The germline V gene has CDR1 GTSNPN and CDR2 SVGIG (reference sequence). The CDR3 coding sequence is TGTGCCTGGAGTTCAATAGGGAGTCCCTACGAGCAGTACTTC. It yields the protein CAWSSIGSPYEQYF.

This clone came up a few times. This rearrangement joins TRBV30 to TRBJ1-5; D unresolved. This CDR3 has 13 amino acids. Looked up from germline, CDR1 is GTSNPN and CDR2 is SVGIG (reference sequence). The V gene lost 1 base and the J gene lost 5 bases, with 9 bases spanning the gap. The CDR3 loop is CAWSGGLDQPQHF. For the CDR3, the DNA is TGTGCCTGGAGTGGAGGGTTGGATCAGCCCCAGCATTTT.

The chain recombines TRBV7-8 with TRBJ2-7, with TRBD2 matching over 8 bases. The V and J ends lost 1 base and 5 bases, in that order; junction bases with no gene match: 7. The CDR3 has 15 residues. CDR1 and CDR2 from the germline V gene are SGHVS and FQNEAQ. Here the CDR3 reads CASSLGGTRGNEQYF. The CDR3 region has the DNA TGTGCCAGCAGCTTAGGGGGGACTAGAGGGAACGAGCAGTACTTC.

The chain links TRBV19 to TRBJ1-6; maybe TRBD1 (6 bases). Trimming shortened V by 1 base and J by 8 bases, and 12 bases separated the two germline ends. Germline lookup yields CDR1 LNHDA and CDR2 SQIVND (reference sequence). The CDR3 runs 15 residues. The CDR3 coding sequence is TGTGCCAGTAGTATAGTAGGGACACAGGATTCACCCCTCCACTTT. This gives the protein CASSIVGTQDSPLHF.

This clone showed up just once. J is TRBJ2-7 and V is TRBV11-2; 7 bases are shared with TRBD2. V gave up 7 bases and J gave up 2 bases; unmatched junction bases: 11. CDR1 and CDR2 from the germline V gene are SGHAT and FQNNGV. The CDR3 extends over 15 amino acids. The CDR3 here is CASIAWRELPYEQYF. The CDR3, as DNA: TGTGCCAGCATCGCCTGGCGGGAGCTCCCCTACGAGCAGTACTTC.

The rearrangement uses TRBV7-8 and TRBJ2-7, with TRBD2 identical over 14 bases. CDR3 size: 18 residues. J was trimmed by 6 bases and V by 2 bases; bases with no gene match: 12. The germline CDR1 and CDR2 sequences are SGHVS and FQNEAQ. CDR3 sequence reads: CASSLQTSGGAGAVEQYF. The CDR3 nucleotides read TGTGCCAGCAGCTTACAGACTAGCGGGGGGGCAGGGGCCGTCGAGCAGTACTTC.

The J gene is TRBJ1-1, the V gene TRBV7-9; D may be TRBD1 (6 bases). V lost 1 base and J 5 bases, leaving 11 bases between the germline ends. Germline assignment: CDR1 SEHNR and CDR2 FQNEAQ (reference sequence). The CDR3 loop spans 14 amino acids. CDR3 residues: CASSLGGGGTEAFF. Here the CDR3 DNA reads TGTGCCAGCAGCTTAGGAGGGGGAGGGACTGAAGCTTTCTTT.

The CDR3 sequence: CASRPTSGSYEQYF. CDR3 coding DNA: TGTGCCAGCAGACCGACTAGCGGGAGCTACGAGCAGTACTTC. J is TRBJ2-7 and V is TRBV6-5; TRBD2 matches at 12 bases. V was clipped by 6 bases and J by 3 bases; unmatched bases: 3. Germline CDR1 and CDR2: MNHEY and SVGAGI. The CDR3 runs to 14 residues.

The J gene is TRBJ2-2, the V gene TRBV7-2; 8 bases are shared with TRBD2. Trimming at V came to 5 bases and at J to 4 bases, leaving 6 bases not matched to a gene. CDR1 and CDR2 (germline): SGHTA, FQGNSA. This CDR3 region has 15 residues. Written as DNA, the CDR3 is TGTGCCAGCAGCACCGGGGGGGCTAGCACCGGGGAGCTGTTTTTT. Its protein is CASSTGGASTGELFF.

V is TRBV15 and J is TRBJ2-5; 11 bases agree with TRBD1. The CDR3 is 15 amino acids. V shed 8 bases, J shed 4 bases, and the junction held 9 bases outside the gene matches. Germline V gene lookup returns CDR1 LNHNV and CDR2 YYDKDF (reference sequence). CDR3 sequence reads: CATGPGTGGRETQYF. The CDR3 DNA follows: TGTGCCACCGGCCCCGGGACAGGGGGGAGAGAGACCCAGTACTTC.

The chain links TRBV30 to TRBJ2-3; TRBD2 matches 9 bases. Germline V gives CDR1 GTSNPN, CDR2 SVGIG (reference sequence). This CDR3 has 15 amino acids. Trimming took 1 base from V and 2 from J; bases not matched to a gene: 4. The CDR3 protein is CAWSGAGGPTDTQYF. CDR3 bases: TGTGCCTGGAGTGGGGCGGGAGGGCCCACAGATACGCAGTATTTT.

The chain has TRBV12-3 or TRBV12-4 and TRBJ1-6; D unresolved. Trimming shortened V by 5 bases and J by 9 bases, and 11 bases separated the two germline ends. The CDR3 extends over 13 amino acids. The CDR3 nucleotides read TGTGCCAGCAGTCTCGCCCGGGGTTCACCCCTCCACTTT. It is translated as CASSLARGSPLHF.